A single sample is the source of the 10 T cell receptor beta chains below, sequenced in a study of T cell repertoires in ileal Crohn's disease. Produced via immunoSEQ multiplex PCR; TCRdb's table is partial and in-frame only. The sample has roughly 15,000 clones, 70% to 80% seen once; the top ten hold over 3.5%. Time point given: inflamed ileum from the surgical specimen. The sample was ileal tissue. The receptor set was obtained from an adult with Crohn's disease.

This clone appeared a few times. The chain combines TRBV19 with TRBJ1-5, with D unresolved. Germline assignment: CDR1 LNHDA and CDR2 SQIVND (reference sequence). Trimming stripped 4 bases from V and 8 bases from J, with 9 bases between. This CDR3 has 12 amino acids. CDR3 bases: TGTGCCAGTAGTAAGTTGAGTAAGCCCCAGCATTTT. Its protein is CASSKLSKPQHF.

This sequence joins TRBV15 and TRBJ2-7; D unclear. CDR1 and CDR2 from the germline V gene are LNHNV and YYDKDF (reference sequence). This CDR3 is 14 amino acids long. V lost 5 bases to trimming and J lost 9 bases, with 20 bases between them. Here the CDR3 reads CATSPWKGSQGQYF. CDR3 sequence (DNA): TGTGCCACCAGCCCATGGAAAGGATCTCAAGGGCAGTACTTC.

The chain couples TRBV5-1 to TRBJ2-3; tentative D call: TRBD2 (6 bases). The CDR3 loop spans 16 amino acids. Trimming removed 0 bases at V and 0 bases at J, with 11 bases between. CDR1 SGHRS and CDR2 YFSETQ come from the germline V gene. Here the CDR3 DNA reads TGCGCCAGCAGCTTGGGGGGGACTGCTAGCACAGATACGCAGTATTTT. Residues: CASSLGGTASTDTQYF.

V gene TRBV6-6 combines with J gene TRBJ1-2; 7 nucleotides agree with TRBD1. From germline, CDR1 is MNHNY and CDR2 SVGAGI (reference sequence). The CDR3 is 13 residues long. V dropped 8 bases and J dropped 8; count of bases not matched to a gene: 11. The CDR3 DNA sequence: TGTGCCAGCCAAAGACAGGGAATGAGCGGCTACACCTTC. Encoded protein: CASQRQGMSGYTF.

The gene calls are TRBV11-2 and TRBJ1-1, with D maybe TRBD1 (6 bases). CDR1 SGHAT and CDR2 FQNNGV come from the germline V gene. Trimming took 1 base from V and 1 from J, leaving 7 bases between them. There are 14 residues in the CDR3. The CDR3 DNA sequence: TGTGCCAGCAGCTTAGGGACAGCGAACACTGAAGCTTTCTTT. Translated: CASSLGTANTEAFF.

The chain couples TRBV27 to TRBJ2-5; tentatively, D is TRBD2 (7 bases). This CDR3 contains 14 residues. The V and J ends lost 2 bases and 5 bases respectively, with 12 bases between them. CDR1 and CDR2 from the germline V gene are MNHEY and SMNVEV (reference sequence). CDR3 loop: CASSLGGAGETQYF. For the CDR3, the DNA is TGTGCCAGCAGTTTAGGGGGGGCAGGGGAGACCCAGTACTTC.

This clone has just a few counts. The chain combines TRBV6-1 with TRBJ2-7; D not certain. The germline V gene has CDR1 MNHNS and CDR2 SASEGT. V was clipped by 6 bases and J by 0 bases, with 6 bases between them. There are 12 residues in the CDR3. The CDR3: CASRPPSYEQYF. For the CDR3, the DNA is TGTGCCAGCAGGCCGCCCTCCTACGAGCAGTACTTC.

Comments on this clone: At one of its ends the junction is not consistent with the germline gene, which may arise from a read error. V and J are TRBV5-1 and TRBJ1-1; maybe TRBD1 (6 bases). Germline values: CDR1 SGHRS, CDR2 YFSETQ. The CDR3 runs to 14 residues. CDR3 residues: CASQMGAVNTEAFF. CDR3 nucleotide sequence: TGTGCCAGCCAAATGGGGGCGGTGAACACTGAAGCTTTCTTT.

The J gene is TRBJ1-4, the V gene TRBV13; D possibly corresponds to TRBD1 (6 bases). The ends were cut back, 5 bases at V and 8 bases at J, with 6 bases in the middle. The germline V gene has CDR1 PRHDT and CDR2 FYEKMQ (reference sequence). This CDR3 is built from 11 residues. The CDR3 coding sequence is TGTGCCAGCAGCCAGGGGGAAAAACTGTTTTTT. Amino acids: CASSQGEKLFF. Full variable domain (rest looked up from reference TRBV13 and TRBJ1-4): AAGVIQSPRHLIKEKRETATLKCYPIPRHDTVYWYQQGPGQDPQFLISFYEKMQSDKGSIPDRFSAQQFSDYHSELNMSSLELGDSALYFCASSQGEKLFFGSGTQLSVL.

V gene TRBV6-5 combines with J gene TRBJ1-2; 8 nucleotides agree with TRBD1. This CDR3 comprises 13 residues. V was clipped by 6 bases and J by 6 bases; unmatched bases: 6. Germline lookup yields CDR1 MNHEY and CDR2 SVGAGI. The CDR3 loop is CASRTMTGDGYTF. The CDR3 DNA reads TGTGCCAGCAGGACGATGACAGGGGATGGCTACACCTTC.